This T cell receptor beta chain came from a study of chemoradiotherapy in HPV16-positive cancers. Repeated repertoire sampling spanned the course of chemoradiotherapy. Whole-study findings and limits: Better recurrence-free survival went with HPV-responsive T-cell expansion in HPV16-positive patients. Candidate HPV-specific clones and E7-related TCR motifs grew in tumor during treatment.

The data were produced by immunoSEQ multiplex PCR, yet TCRdb's version contains in-frame clones alone and is incomplete. Of under 35,000 clones listed, about 94% were seen once; the top ten hold 18%. V was clipped by 1 base and J by 0 bases; unmatched bases: 3. Germline CDR1 reads LGHNA; CDR2 reads YSLEER. The CDR3 contains 16 residues. About this clone itself: Its specificity is unknown.

This TCR derives from a human donor with HPV-associated anogenital cancer. The source material was blood, sampled from a patient who underwent chemoradiotherapy. This rearrangement joins TRBV4-3 to TRBJ2-3, with 8 bases identical to TRBD2. CDR3 sequence (DNA): TGCGCCAGCAGCCAAGGGAGACTAGCGAGCACAGATACGCAGTATTTT. It specifies CASSQGRLASTDTQYF.